These 27 T cell receptor beta chains came from one sample sequenced in a study of blood T cell repertoires in COVID-19. TCRdb's copy holds only in-frame clones and misses some; the assay was immunoSEQ multiplex PCR. The sample includes about 70,000 clones, 90% of them seen just once. Sequenced: peripheral blood. These receptors were obtained from a man over 45 with acute or convalescent COVID-19.

The genes are TRBV4-1 and TRBJ2-6; D is uncertain. In germline, CDR1 is MGHRA, CDR2 YSYEKL. The V and J ends lost 1 base and 0 bases respectively, with 10 bases between them. The CDR3 covers 17 residues. The CDR3 sequence: CASSQAFAYSGANVLTF. The CDR3 bases are TGCGCCAGCAGCCAAGCCTTCGCCTACTCTGGGGCCAACGTCCTGACTTTC.

There are a few counts of this clone. The V gene is TRBV7-6, the J gene TRBJ2-1, with 12 bases that match TRBD2. Germline loops: CDR1 SGHVS, CDR2 FNYEAQ. The ends lost 3 bases at V and 5 bases at J; junction bases unmatched: 5. The CDR3 covers 16 residues. The CDR3 sequence: CASSLRTSGTHNEQFF. CDR3 DNA sequence: TGTGCCAGCAGCTTGAGGACTAGCGGGACCCACAATGAGCAGTTCTTC. The variable domain in full, with the rest retrieved from reference TRBV7-6 and TRBJ2-1, is GAGVSQSPRYKVTKRGQDVALRCDPISGHVSLYWYRQALGQGPEFLTYFNYEAQQDKSGLPNDRFSAERPEGSISTLTIQRTEQRDSAMYRCASSLRTSGTHNEQFFGPGTRLTVL.

Concerning this clone itself: The same CDR3 also results from other DNA sequences found in this sample. The J gene is TRBJ2-1, the V gene TRBV11-2; D remains unclear. Germline V gene sequence: CDR1 SGHAT, CDR2 FQNNGV. Trimming removed 5 bases at V and 4 bases at J, with 12 bases between. The CDR3 has 14 amino acids. CDR3 sequence: CASSLMGQYNEQFF. In DNA form, the CDR3 reads TGTGCCAGCAGCCTAATGGGCCAGTACAATGAGCAGTTCTTC.

The chain couples TRBV10-3 to TRBJ1-4, with 10 bases matching TRBD1. The CDR3 loop spans 18 amino acids. From germline, CDR1 is ENHRY and CDR2 SYGVKD. Losses at the gene ends were 3 bases for V and 0 bases for J; bases not matched to a gene: 7. CDR3 region: CAISDYGTGAPTNEKLFF. The CDR3 DNA reads TGTGCCATCAGTGACTACGGGACAGGGGCTCCAACTAATGAAAAACTGTTTTTT.

CDR3 residues: CASSVMWDTVYGYTF. The CDR3 DNA sequence: TGCGCCAGCAGCGTTATGTGGGACACCGTCTATGGCTACACCTTC. The J gene is TRBJ1-2, the V gene TRBV5-1, with D tentatively TRBD1 (6 bases). CDR1 and CDR2 (germline): SGHRS, YFSETQ. V was pared by 4 bases and J by 4 bases, with 17 bases between. This CDR3 has 15 amino acids. Together with reference TRBV5-1 and TRBJ1-2, the CDR3 gives the full variable domain: KAGVTQTPRYLIKTRGQQVTLSCSPISGHRSVSWYQQTPGQGLQFLFEYFSETQRNKGNFPGRFSGRQFSNSRSEMNVSTLELGDSALYLCASSVMWDTVYGYTFGSGTRLTVV.

The sample holds one count of this clone. This rearrangement joins TRBV2 to TRBJ2-7; 9 bases line up with TRBD2. This CDR3 has 15 residues. The junction had 3 bases not matched to a gene; V was cut back by 2 bases and J by 1 base. Per the germline V gene, CDR1 is SNHLY and CDR2 is FYNNEI. DNA for the CDR3: TGTGCCAGCAGTGAATCTAGCGGGACGTCCTACGAGCAGTACTTC. Translation: CASSESSGTSYEQYF.

This rearrangement joins TRBV7-2 to TRBJ2-3, with 9 positions matching TRBD1. The CDR3 is 17 amino acids. Germline V gene lookup returns CDR1 SGHTA and CDR2 FQGNSA. J lost 0 bases, V lost 5 bases, and 9 bases had no gene match. The CDR3 region is CASSRNPGTGSTDTQYF. The CDR3, as DNA: TGTGCCAGCAGCCGGAATCCCGGGACAGGGAGCACAGATACGCAGTATTTT.

In its sample, this clone was seen a few times. CDR3 protein: CASSRQGISYEQYV. DNA of the CDR3: TGTGCCAGCAGCCGGCAGGGTATATCCTACGAGCAGTACGTC. The chain uses TRBV13 and TRBJ2-7; D might be TRBD1 (5 bases). Trimming took off 5 bases at V and 1 base at J, with 12 bases between the two ends. There are 14 residues in the CDR3. Germline CDR1 PRHDT, CDR2 FYEKMQ (reference sequence).

The chain recombines TRBV27 with TRBJ2-3; TRBD2 matches 7 bases. The CDR3 spans 15 residues. Trimming removed 7 bases from V and 2 bases from J; junction bases left unmatched: 9. Germline CDR1 is MNHEY and CDR2 is SMNVEV (reference sequence). The CDR3 is CASNPLAQYTDTQYF. In DNA, the CDR3 is TGTGCCAGCAACCCACTAGCGCAATACACAGATACGCAGTATTTT.

V usage is TRBV20-1 and J usage is TRBJ2-5; D gene uncertain. The length of the CDR3 is 11 residues. The germline V and J ends were trimmed by 6 bases and 1 base, with 6 bases remaining between them. CDR1 is DFQATT, CDR2 SNEGSKA, per germline (reference sequence). For the CDR3, the DNA is TGCAGTGCGGGCCGCCAAGAGACCCAGTACTTC. Protein sequence: CSAGRQETQYF.

The rearrangement links TRBV11-3 to TRBJ2-6, with 11 bases matching TRBD1. The CDR3 extends over 17 amino acids. CDR1 and CDR2 from the germline V gene are SGHNT and YENEEA. V was clipped by 4 bases and J by 2 bases; unmatched bases: 4. The CDR3 nucleotides read TGTGCCAGCAGCTCGGGACAGGGGGTGGCTGGGGCCAACGTCCTGACTTTC. It codes for CASSSGQGVAGANVLTF.

The V call is TRBV7-2, the J call TRBJ1-5; D perhaps matches TRBD1 (5 bases). Between the trimmed V and J ends, which lost 3 bases and 9 bases, there was a span of 12 bases. The CDR3 has 13 amino acids. Per germline, CDR1 SGHTA and CDR2 FQGNSA. The CDR3 loop is CASSFSFTGPQHF. The CDR3 DNA reads TGTGCCAGCAGCTTTAGCTTCACAGGGCCCCAGCATTTT.

The V gene is TRBV5-5, the J gene TRBJ2-5; D may be TRBD1 (5 bases). Trimming stripped 1 base from V and 5 bases from J, with 15 bases between. From germline, CDR1 is SGHKS and CDR2 YYEKEE (reference sequence). The CDR3 totals 15 residues. The DNA of the CDR3 is TGTGCCAGCAGCTTGTTTTCCAGGGCTCGGGAGACCCAGTACTTC. Encoded protein: CASSLFSRARETQYF.

This clone was seen once. The CDR3 nucleotides read TGTGCCAGTAGCGGTCGGACTAGCGGGAGCCTCCAAGAGACCCAGTACTTC. Translating gives CASSGRTSGSLQETQYF. V is TRBV19 and J is TRBJ2-5, with 13 bases aligning to TRBD2. Trimming at V came to 6 bases and at J to 1 base, leaving 8 bases not matched to a gene. Germline assignment: CDR1 LNHDA and CDR2 SQIVND (reference sequence). The CDR3 sequence is 17 residues long.

The genes are TRBV2 and TRBJ2-1, with TRBD2 as a possible D gene (6 bases). The CDR3 length is 14 residues. Germline values: CDR1 SNHLY, CDR2 FYNNEI. Trimming left V 6 bases short and J 8 bases short, with 17 bases between. The CDR3 loop reads CASSGQGLGDEQFF. DNA for the CDR3: TGTGCCAGCAGCGGCCAGGGACTTGGCGATGAGCAGTTCTTC.

This clone was detected only once. This chain links TRBV23-1 with TRBJ2-7, with TRBD1 matching 9 bases. TRBV23-1 is placed among ORFs of uncertain function. The CDR3 runs to 15 residues. The J segment lost 6 bases and the V segment lost 4 bases, leaving 10 bases of the junction unmatched. The DNA of the CDR3 is TGCGCCAGCAGTCCCCGGGACAGGGCTATGTGCGAGCAGTACTTC. Amino acid sequence: CASSPRDRAMCEQYF.

V gene TRBV4-2 combines with J gene TRBJ2-3, with 8 bases matching TRBD1. The trim removed 4 bases at V and 4 bases at J, leaving 7 bases unmatched. CDR1 and CDR2 from the germline V gene are LGHNA and YNFKEQ. The CDR3 contains 15 residues. CDR3 residues: CASSPTGGPADTQYF. The DNA of the CDR3 is TGTGCCAGCAGCCCAACAGGGGGGCCGGCAGATACGCAGTATTTT.

V gene TRBV28 combines with J gene TRBJ2-7, with unresolved D. Looked up from germline, CDR1 is MDHEN and CDR2 is SYDVKM. The CDR3 is made up of 13 amino acids. V was clipped by 5 bases and J by 2 bases, with 10 bases between them. The CDR3 protein is CASSQLVPYEQYF. CDR3 DNA: TGTGCCAGCAGTCAACTGGTCCCCTACGAGCAGTACTTC.

The chain links TRBV7-9 to TRBJ1-3; D remains ambiguous. The germline gives CDR1 SEHNR, CDR2 FQNEAQ (reference sequence). The V and J ends lost 3 bases and 4 bases respectively, with 7 bases between them. There are 13 residues in the CDR3. The CDR3 sequence: CASSFFEGNTIYF. The DNA of the CDR3 is TGTGCCAGCAGCTTCTTCGAGGGAAACACCATATATTTT.

The chain combines TRBV5-1 with TRBJ2-5; weak D call: TRBD1 (6 bases). Germline loops: CDR1 SGHRS, CDR2 YFSETQ. The ends were cut back, 5 bases at V and 1 base at J, with 12 bases in the middle. The CDR3 consists of 14 residues. The CDR3 DNA reads as TGCGCCAGCAGTTCCGGACAGCTCCAAGAGACCCAGTACTTC. Translation gives CASSSGQLQETQYF.

This chain links TRBV3-1 (or the pseudogene TRBV3-2) with TRBJ2-1; tentative D call: TRBD2 (5 bases). From germline, CDR1 is LGHDT and CDR2 YNNKEL (reference sequence). V was clipped by 0 bases and J by 8 bases, with 8 bases between them. CDR3 size: 13 residues. Here the CDR3 reads CASSQDGVHEQFF. The CDR3 DNA is TGTGCCAGCAGCCAAGACGGGGTACATGAGCAGTTCTTC.

The chain uses TRBV19 and TRBJ2-7; maybe TRBD1 (5 bases). The CDR3 is 12 residues long. Per germline, CDR1 LNHDA and CDR2 SQIVND (reference sequence). The V and J ends lost 6 bases and 0 bases respectively, with 6 bases between them. This CDR3 is CASRTVSYEQYV. CDR3 nucleotides: TGTGCCAGTAGGACAGTCTCCTACGAGCAGTACGTC.

This sequence joins TRBV2 and TRBJ2-1; 12 nucleotides align to TRBD2. Unmatched junction bases numbered 8, after V lost 9 bases and J lost 2 bases. CDR3 size: 16 residues. Germline lookup yields CDR1 SNHLY and CDR2 FYNNEI. In DNA, the CDR3 is TGTGCCAGACAACGACTAGCGGGAGTAGCCTACAATGAGCAGTTCTTC. Translated: CARQRLAGVAYNEQFF.

This CDR3 reads CASSLDRVEATQYF. CDR3 coding DNA: TGTGCCAGCTCCCTAGACAGGGTTGAAGCTACGCAGTATTTT. The chain employs TRBV18 and TRBJ2-3; 7 bases align to TRBD1. Trimming cost V 6 bases and J 8 bases; bases outside gene matches: 11. This CDR3 comprises 14 residues. The germline gives CDR1 KGHSH, CDR2 LQKENI.

The chain uses TRBV11-2 and TRBJ2-7, with a tentative D call TRBD1 (5 bases). V was trimmed by 1 base and J by 3 bases, leaving 10 bases between them. The CDR3 covers 14 residues. Looked up from germline, CDR1 is SGHAT and CDR2 is FQNNGV. CDR3 nucleotide sequence: TGTGCCAGCAGCTTAGGGGCAGGGTTCTACGAGCAGTACTTC. Its translation is CASSLGAGFYEQYF.

The J gene is TRBJ2-3, the V gene TRBV4-3; TRBD2 agrees at 10 bases. Germline CDR1 and CDR2: LGHNA and YSLEER. CDR3 length: 17 residues. J was trimmed by 1 base and V by 3 bases; bases with no gene match: 7. The CDR3 region is CASSHIFTSGGTDTQYF. In nucleotides, the CDR3 is TGCGCCAGCAGCCACATTTTCACTAGCGGGGGCACAGATACGCAGTATTTT.

The V call is TRBV25-1, the J call TRBJ2-1; D uncertain. This CDR3 has 11 residues. CDR1 and CDR2 (germline): MGHDK, SYGVNS. V dropped 4 bases and J dropped 4 bases, with 2 bases sitting between them. The CDR3 region has the DNA TGTGCCAGCAGTGTATACAATGAGCAGTTCTTC. Its translation is CASSVYNEQFF.